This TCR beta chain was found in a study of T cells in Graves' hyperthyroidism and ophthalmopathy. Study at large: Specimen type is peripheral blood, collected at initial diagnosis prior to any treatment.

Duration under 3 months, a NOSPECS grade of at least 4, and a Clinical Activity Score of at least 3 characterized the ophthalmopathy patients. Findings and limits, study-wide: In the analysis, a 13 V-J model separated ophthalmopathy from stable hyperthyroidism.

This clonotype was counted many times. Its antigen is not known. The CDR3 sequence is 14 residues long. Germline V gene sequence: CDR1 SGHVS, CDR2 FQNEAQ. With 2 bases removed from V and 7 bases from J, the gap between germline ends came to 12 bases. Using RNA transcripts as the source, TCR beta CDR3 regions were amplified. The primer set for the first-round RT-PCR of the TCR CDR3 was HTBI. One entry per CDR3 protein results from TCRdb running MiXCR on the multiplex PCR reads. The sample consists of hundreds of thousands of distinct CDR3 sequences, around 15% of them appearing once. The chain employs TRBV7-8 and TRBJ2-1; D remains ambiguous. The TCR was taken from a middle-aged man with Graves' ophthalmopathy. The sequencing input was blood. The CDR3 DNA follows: TGTGCCAGCAGCTTATTCTCTGTTGGGAATGAGCAGTTCTTC. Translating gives CASSLFSVGNEQFF.